This T cell receptor (beta chain) was observed in a study of regulatory T cells in long-lasting Graves disease. The time point: persistent/refractory GD, antithyroid drugs over 5 years with positive TRAb. From RNA extracted from PBMCs, the TCR library was made. By American Thyroid Association guidelines, Graves' disease was diagnosed in the cohort. This clonotype was counted between two and nine times. Antigen unknown. This CDR3 comprises 12 residues. Germline V CDR1 and CDR2: WSHSY, SAAADI. Trimming shortened V by 11 bases and J by 5 bases, and 12 bases separated the two germline ends. Whole-study findings and limits: Relative to new patients (roughly 1,000), persistent patients exhibited greater sharing of public clonotypes (around 3,000).

Building the TCR beta libraries relied on iRepertoire HTBI primers, and CDR3 regions underwent Arm-PCR. Original analysis: The samples included under 75 TRBV and over 13 TRBJ segments. MiXCR was run by TCRdb on the multiplex PCR reads, yielding one entry per CDR3 protein. In this record, the V and J calls reflect TCRdb's handling and not the investigators' own analysis. The sample includes 650,000 to 700,000 distinct CDR3 sequences, 30% of them seen just once. The rearrangement joins TRBV10-2 to TRBJ2-2; D assignment may be TRBD1 or TRBD2 (5 bases each). The receptor's source is a female donor with Graves disease. Sequencing used peripheral blood mononuclear cells (PBMCs), obtained when the disease was refractory, from a patient treated with antithyroid drugs. CDR3 region: CAGGRKTGELFF. CDR3 nucleotide sequence: TGCGCCGGGGGAAGGAAGACCGGGGAGCTGTTTTTT.